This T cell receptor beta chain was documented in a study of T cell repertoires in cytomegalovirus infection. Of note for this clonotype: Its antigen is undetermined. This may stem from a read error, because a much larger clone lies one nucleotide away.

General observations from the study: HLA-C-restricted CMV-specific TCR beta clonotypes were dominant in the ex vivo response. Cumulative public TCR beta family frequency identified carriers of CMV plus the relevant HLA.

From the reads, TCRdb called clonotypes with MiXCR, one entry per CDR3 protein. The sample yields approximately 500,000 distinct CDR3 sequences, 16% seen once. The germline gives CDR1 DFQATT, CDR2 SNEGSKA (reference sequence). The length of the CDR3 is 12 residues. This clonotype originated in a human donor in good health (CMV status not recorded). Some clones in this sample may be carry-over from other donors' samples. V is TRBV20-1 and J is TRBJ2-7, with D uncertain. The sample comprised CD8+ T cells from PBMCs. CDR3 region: CSARDPEIEQDF. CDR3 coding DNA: TGCAGTGCTAGAGATCCAGAGATCGAGCAGGACTTC.